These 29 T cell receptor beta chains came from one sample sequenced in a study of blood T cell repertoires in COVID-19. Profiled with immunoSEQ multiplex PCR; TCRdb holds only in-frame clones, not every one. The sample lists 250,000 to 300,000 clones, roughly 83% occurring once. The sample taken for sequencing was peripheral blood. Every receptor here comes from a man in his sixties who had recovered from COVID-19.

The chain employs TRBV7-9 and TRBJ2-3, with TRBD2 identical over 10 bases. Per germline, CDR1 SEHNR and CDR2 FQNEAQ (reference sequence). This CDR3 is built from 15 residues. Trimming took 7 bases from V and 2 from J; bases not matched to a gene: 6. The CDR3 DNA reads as TGTGCCAGCACCCCCAGCGGGAGGGCCACAGATACGCAGTATTTT. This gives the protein CASTPSGRATDTQYF.

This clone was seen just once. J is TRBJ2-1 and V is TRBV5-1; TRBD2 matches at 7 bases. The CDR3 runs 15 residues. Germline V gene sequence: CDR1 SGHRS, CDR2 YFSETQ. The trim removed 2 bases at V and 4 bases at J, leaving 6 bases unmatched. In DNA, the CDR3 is TGCGCCAGCAGCTTACTAGTCGGGGGGTACAATGAGCAGTTCTTC. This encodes CASSLLVGGYNEQFF.

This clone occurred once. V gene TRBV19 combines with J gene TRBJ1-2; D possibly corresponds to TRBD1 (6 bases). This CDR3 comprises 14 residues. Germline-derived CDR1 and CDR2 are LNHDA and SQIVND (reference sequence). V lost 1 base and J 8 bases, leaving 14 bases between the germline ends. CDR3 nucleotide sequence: TGTGCCAGTAGTATAGGGCCCCAGGGGAGAGGCTACACCTTC. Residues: CASSIGPQGRGYTF.

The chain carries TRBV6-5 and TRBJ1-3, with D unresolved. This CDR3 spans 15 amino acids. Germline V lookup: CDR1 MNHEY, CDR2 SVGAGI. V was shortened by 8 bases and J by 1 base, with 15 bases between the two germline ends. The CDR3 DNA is TGTGCCAGCCGAAACAGTAAAGTATCTGGAAACACCATATATTTT. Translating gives CASRNSKVSGNTIYF.

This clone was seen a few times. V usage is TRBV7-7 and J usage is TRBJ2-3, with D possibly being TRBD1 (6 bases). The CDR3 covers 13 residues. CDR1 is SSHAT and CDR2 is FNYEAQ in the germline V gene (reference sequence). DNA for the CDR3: TGTGCTATCCGGGACACCAACACAGATACGCAGTATTTT. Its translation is CAIRDTNTDTQYF.

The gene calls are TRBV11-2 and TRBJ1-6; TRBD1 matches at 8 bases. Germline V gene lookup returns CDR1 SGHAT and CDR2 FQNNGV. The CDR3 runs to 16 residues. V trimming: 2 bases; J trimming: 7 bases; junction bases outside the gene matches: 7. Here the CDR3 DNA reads TGTGCCAGCAGCTTATTTGGTGGGGACAGGAATTCACCCCTCCACTTT. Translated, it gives CASSLFGGDRNSPLHF.

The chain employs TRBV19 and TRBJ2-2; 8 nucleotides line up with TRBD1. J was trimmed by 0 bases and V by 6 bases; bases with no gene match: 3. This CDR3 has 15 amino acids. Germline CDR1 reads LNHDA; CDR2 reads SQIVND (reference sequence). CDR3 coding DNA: TGTGCCAGTAGACAGGGGGGCGCGAACACCGGGGAGCTGTTTTTT. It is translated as CASRQGGANTGELFF.

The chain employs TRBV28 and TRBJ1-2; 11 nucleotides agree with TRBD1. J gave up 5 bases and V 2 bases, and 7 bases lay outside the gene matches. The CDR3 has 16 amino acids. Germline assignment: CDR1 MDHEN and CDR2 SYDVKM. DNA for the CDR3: TGTGCCAGCAGTTTACCCGGGGACAGGGGGGCTTATGGCTACACCTTC. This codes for CASSLPGDRGAYGYTF.

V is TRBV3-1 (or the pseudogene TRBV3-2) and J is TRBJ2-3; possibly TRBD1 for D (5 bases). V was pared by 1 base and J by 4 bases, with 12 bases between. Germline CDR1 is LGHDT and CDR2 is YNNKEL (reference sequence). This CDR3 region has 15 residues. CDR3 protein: CASSQAGITSDTQYF. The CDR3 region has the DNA TGTGCCAGCAGCCAAGCAGGGATCACGTCAGATACGCAGTATTTT.

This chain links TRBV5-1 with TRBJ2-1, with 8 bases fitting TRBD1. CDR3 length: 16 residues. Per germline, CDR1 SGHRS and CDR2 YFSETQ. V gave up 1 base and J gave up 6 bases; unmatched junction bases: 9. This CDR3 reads CASSLLQGARGNEQFF. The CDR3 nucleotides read TGCGCCAGCAGCTTGCTCCAGGGGGCGAGGGGCAATGAGCAGTTCTTC. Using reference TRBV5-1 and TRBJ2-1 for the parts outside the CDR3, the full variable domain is KAGVTQTPRYLIKTRGQQVTLSCSPISGHRSVSWYQQTPGQGLQFLFEYFSETQRNKGNFPGRFSGRQFSNSRSEMNVSTLELGDSALYLCASSLLQGARGNEQFFGPGTRLTVL.

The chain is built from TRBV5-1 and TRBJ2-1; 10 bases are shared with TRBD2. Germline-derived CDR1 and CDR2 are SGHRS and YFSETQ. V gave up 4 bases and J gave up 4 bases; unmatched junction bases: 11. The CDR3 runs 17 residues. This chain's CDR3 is CASSQSTSGEVYNEQFF. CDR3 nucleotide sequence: TGCGCCAGCAGCCAATCTACTAGCGGGGAGGTTTACAATGAGCAGTTCTTC.

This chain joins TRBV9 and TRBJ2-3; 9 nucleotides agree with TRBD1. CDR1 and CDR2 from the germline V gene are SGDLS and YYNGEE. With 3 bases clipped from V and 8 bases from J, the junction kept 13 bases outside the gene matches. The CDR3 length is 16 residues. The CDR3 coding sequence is TGTGCCAGCAGCGAACGGACAGGGGCGGCAGCAGGTACGCAGTATTTT. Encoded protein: CASSERTGAAAGTQYF.

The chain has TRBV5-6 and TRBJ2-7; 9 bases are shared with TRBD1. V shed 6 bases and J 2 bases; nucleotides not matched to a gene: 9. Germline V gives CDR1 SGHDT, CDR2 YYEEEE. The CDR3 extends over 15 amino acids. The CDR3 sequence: CASITTGQGTYEQYF. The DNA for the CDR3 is TGTGCCAGCATCACCACGGGACAGGGTACCTACGAGCAGTACTTC.

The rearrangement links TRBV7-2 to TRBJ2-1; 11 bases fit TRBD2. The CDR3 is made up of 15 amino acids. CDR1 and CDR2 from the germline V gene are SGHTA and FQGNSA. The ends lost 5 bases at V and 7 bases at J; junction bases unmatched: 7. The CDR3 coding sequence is TGTGCCAGCAGCCCGACTAGCGGGGAGAGGAATGAGCAGTTCTTC. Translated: CASSPTSGERNEQFF.

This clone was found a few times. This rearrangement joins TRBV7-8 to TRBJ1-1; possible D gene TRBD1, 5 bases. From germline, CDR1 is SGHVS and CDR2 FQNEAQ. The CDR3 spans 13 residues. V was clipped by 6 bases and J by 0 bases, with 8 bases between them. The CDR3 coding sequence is TGTGCCAGCAGGATCAGGGTGAACACTGAAGCTTTCTTT. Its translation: CASRIRVNTEAFF.

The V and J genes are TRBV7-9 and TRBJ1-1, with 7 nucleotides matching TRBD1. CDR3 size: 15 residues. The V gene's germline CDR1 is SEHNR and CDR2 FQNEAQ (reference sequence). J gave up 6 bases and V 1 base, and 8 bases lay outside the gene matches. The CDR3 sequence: CASSLVRQGKAEAFF. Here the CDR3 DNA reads TGTGCCAGCAGCTTAGTAAGACAGGGTAAAGCTGAAGCTTTCTTT.

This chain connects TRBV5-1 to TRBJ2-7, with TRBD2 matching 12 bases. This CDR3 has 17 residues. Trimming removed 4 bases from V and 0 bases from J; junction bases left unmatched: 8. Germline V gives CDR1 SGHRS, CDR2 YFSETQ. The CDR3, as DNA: TGCGCCAGCAGCCCGACTAGCGGGAGCCACAGCTCCTACGAGCAGTACTTC. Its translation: CASSPTSGSHSSYEQYF. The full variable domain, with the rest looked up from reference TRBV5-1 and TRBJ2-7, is KAGVTQTPRYLIKTRGQQVTLSCSPISGHRSVSWYQQTPGQGLQFLFEYFSETQRNKGNFPGRFSGRQFSNSRSEMNVSTLELGDSALYLCASSPTSGSHSSYEQYFGPGTRLTVT.

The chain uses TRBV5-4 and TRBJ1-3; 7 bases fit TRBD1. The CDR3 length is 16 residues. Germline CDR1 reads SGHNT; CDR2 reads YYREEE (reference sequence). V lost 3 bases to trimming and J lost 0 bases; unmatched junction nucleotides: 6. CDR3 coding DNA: TGTGCCAGCAGCTCGGACAGGACTCTCTCTGGAAACACCATATATTTT. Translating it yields CASSSDRTLSGNTIYF.

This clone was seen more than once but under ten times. The DNA of the CDR3 is TGTGCCAGCAGCCCCCGGGACACCTCCTACGAGCAGTACTTC. Translating it yields CASSPRDTSYEQYF. The chain carries TRBV9 and TRBJ2-7; D may be TRBD1 (6 bases). The V end was cut by 4 bases, the J end by 0 bases, with 11 bases between. Per the germline V gene, CDR1 is SGDLS and CDR2 is YYNGEE. The CDR3 is 14 amino acids.

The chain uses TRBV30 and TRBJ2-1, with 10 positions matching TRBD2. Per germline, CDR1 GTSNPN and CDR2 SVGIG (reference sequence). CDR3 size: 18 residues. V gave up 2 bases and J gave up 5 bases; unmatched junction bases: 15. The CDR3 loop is CAWSSSIRLAGVHNEQFF. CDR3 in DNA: TGTGCCTGGAGTTCATCCATCAGGCTAGCGGGGGTTCACAATGAGCAGTTCTTC.

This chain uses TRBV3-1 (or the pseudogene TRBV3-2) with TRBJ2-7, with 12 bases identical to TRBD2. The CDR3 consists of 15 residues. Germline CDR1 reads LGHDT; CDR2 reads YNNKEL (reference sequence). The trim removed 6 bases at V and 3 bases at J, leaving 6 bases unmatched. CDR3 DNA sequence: TGTGCCAGCAGACTAGCGGGGGGTTCCAACTACGAGCAGTACTTC. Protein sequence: CASRLAGGSNYEQYF.

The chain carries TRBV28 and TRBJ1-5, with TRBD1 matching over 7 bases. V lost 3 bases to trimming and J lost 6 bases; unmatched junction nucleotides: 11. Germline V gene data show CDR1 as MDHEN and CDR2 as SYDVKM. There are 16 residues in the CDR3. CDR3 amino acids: CASSFGPRRGAQPQHF. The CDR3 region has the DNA TGTGCCAGCAGTTTTGGCCCCCGCAGGGGGGCTCAGCCCCAGCATTTT.

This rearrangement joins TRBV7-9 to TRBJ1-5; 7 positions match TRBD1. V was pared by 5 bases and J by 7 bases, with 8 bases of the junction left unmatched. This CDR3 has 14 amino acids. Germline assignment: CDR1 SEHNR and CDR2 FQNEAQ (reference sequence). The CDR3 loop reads CASSQDRDGQPQHF. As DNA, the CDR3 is TGTGCCAGCAGCCAAGACAGGGACGGCCAGCCCCAGCATTTT.

Here the CDR3 DNA reads TGTGCCAGCAGCACCTCGACAGGGAGGACCGGGGAGCTGTTTTTT. It translates to CASSTSTGRTGELFF. The chain is built from TRBV7-2 and TRBJ2-2; D possibly corresponds to TRBD1 (7 bases). The CDR3 covers 15 residues. Trimming stripped 5 bases from V and 5 bases from J, with 15 bases between. Germline lookup yields CDR1 SGHTA and CDR2 FQGNSA.

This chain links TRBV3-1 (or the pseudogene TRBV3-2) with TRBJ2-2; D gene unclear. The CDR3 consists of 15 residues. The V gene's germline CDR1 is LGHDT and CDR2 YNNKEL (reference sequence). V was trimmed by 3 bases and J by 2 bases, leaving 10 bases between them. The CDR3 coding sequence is TGTGCCAGCAGCCATACTGGGCTAAACACCGGGGAGCTGTTTTTT. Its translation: CASSHTGLNTGELFF.

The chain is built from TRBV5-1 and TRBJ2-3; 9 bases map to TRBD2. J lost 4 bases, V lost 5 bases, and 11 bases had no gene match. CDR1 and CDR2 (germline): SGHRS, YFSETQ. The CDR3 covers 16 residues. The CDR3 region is CASSRGGAIGADTQYF. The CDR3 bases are TGCGCCAGCAGTCGCGGGGGGGCCATCGGCGCAGATACGCAGTATTTT.

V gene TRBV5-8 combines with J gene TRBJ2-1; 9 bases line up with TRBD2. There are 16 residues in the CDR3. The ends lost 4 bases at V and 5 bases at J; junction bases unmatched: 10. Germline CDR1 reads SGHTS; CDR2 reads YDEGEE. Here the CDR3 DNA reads TGTGCCAGCAGCCCCTTCAGCGGGAGGATAGACAATGAGCAGTTCTTC. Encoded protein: CASSPFSGRIDNEQFF.

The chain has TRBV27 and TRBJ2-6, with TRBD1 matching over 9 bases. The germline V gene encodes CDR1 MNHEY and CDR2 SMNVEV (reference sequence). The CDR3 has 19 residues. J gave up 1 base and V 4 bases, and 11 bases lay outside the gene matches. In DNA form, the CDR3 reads TGTGCCAGCAGTTCCCCAACAGGACAGGGGTTTTCTGGGGCCAACGTCCTGACTTTC. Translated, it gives CASSSPTGQGFSGANVLTF.

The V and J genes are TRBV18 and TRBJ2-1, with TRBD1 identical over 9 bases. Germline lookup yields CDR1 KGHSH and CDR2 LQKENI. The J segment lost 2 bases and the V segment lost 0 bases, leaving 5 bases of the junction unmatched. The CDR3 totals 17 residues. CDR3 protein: CASSPPMGQGPYNEQFF. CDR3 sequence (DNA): TGTGCCAGCTCACCACCTATGGGACAGGGTCCCTACAATGAGCAGTTCTTC.